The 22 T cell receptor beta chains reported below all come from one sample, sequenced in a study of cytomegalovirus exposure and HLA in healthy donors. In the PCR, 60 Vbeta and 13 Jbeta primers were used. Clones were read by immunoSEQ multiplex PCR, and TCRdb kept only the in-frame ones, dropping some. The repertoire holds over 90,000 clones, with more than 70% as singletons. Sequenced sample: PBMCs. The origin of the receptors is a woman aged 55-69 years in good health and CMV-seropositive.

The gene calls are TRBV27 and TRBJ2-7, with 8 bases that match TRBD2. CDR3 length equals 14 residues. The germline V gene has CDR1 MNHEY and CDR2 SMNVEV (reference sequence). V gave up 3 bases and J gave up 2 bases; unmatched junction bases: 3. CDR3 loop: CASSFREGPYEQYF. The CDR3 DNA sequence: TGTGCCAGCAGTTTCCGGGAGGGCCCCTACGAGCAGTACTTC.

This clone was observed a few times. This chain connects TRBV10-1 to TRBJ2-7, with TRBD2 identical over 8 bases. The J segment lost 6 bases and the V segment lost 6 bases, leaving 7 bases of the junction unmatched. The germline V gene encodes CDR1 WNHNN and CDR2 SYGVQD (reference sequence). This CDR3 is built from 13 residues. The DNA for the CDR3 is TGCGCCAGCAGCCAAACTAGCGGAGGCGAGCAGTACTTC. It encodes CASSQTSGGEQYF.

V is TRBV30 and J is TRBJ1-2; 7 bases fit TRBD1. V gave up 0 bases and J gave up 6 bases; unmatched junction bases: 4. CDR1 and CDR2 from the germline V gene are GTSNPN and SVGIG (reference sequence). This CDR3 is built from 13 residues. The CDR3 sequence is CAWSVHRGHGYTF. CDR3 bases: TGTGCCTGGAGTGTTCACAGGGGACATGGCTACACCTTC.

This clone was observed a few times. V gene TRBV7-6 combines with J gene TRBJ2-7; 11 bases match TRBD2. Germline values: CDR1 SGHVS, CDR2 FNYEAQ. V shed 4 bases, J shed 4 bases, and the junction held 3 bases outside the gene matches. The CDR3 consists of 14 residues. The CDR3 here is CASSSTSGGYEQYF. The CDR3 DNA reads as TGTGCCAGCAGCTCCACTAGCGGGGGTTACGAGCAGTACTTC.

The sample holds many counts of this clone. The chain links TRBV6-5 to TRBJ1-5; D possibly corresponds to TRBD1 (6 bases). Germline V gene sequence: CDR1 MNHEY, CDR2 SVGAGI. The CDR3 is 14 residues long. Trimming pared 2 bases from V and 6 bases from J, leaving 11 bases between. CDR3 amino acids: CASSYTGQGQPQHF. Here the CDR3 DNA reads TGTGCCAGCAGTTACACAGGGCAGGGTCAGCCCCAGCATTTT.

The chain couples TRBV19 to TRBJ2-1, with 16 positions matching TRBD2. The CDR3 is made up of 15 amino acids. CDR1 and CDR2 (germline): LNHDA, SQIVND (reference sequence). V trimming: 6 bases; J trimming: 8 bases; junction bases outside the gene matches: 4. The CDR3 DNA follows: TGTGCCAGTAGGGGGGGGACTAGCGGGAGGGATGAGCAGTTCTTC. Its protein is CASRGGTSGRDEQFF.

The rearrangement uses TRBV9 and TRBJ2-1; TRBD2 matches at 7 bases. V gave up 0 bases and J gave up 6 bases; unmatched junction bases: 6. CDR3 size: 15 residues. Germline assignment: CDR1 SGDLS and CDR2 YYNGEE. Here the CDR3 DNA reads TGTGCCAGCAGCGTAGTCACGGGAGGCACCAATGAGCAGTTCTTC. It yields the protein CASSVVTGGTNEQFF.

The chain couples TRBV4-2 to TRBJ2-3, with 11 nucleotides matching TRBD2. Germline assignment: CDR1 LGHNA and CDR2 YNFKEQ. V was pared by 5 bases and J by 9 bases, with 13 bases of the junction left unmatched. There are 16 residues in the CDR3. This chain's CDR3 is CASSAGLAVSGETQYF. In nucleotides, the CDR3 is TGTGCCAGCAGCGCGGGACTAGCGGTCTCTGGGGAGACGCAGTATTTT.

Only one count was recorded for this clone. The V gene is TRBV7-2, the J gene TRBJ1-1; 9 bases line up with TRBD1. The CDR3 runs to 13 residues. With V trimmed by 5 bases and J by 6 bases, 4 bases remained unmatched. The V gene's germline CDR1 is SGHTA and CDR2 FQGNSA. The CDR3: CASSPGTGSEAFF. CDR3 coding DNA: TGTGCCAGCAGCCCAGGGACAGGGTCTGAAGCTTTCTTT. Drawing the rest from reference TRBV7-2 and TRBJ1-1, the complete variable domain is GAGVSQSPSNKVTEKGKDVELRCDPISGHTALYWYRQSLGQGLEFLIYFQGNSAPDKSGLPSDRFSAERTGGSVSTLTIQRTQQEDSAVYLCASSPGTGSEAFFGQGTRLTVV.

This CDR3 is CASSIQVSDEQFF. CDR3 nucleotide sequence: TGTGCCAGTAGTATACAGGTCTCGGATGAGCAGTTCTTC. This chain joins TRBV19 and TRBJ2-1, with D uncertain. Germline-derived CDR1 and CDR2 are LNHDA and SQIVND (reference sequence). This CDR3 is built from 13 residues. V lost 2 bases and J lost 8, with 10 bases in between.

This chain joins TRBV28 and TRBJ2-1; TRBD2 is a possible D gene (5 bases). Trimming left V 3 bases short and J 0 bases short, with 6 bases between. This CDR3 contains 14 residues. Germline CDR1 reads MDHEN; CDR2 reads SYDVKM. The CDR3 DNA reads TGTGCCAGCAGTTTCCGGGACTCCTACAATGAGCAGTTCTTC. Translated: CASSFRDSYNEQFF. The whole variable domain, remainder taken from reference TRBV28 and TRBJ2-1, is DVKVTQSSRYLVKRTGEKVFLECVQDMDHENMFWYRQDPGLGLRLIYFSYDVKMKEKGDIPEGYSVSREKKERFSLILESASTNQTSMYLCASSFRDSYNEQFFGPGTRLTVL.

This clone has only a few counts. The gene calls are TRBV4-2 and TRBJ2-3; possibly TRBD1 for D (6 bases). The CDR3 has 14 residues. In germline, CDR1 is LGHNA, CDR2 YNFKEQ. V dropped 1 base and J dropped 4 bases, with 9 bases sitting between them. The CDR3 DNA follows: TGTGCCAGCAGCCAAGGACAGGAGCCAGATACGCAGTATTTT. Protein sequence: CASSQGQEPDTQYF.

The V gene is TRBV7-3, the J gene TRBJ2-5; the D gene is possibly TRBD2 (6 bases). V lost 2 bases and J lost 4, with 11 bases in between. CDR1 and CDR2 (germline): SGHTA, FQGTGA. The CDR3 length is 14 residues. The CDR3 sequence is CASSLHSGPETQYF. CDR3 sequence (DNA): TGTGCCAGCAGCTTACATAGCGGTCCAGAGACCCAGTACTTC.

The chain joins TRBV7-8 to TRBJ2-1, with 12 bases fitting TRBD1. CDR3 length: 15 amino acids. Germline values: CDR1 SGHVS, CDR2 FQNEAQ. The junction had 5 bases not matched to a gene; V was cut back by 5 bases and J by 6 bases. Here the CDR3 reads CASSRGQGARNEQFF. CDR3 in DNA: TGTGCCAGCAGCCGGGGACAGGGGGCGCGCAATGAGCAGTTCTTC.

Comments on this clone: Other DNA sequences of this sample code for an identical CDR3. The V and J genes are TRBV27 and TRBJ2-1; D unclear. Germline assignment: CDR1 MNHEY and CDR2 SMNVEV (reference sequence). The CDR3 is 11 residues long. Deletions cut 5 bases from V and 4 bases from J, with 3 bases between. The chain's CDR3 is CASSRYNEQFF. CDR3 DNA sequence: TGTGCCAGCAGTCGGTACAATGAGCAGTTCTTC.

The CDR3 coding sequence is TGTGCCAGTAGTTTCAGGGCCGGTTATAGCAATCAGCCCCAGCATTTT. Protein product: CASSFRAGYSNQPQHF. The gene calls are TRBV19 and TRBJ1-5, with a weak D call TRBD1 (5 bases). CDR3 length equals 16 residues. V was cut by 5 bases and J by 0 bases, with 14 bases left in between. Germline lookup yields CDR1 LNHDA and CDR2 SQIVND (reference sequence).

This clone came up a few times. This chain's CDR3 is CASSLGGVLATNEKLFF. CDR3 sequence (DNA): TGTGCCAGCAGCTTAGGGGGGGTCCTTGCAACTAATGAAAAACTGTTTTTT. The chain uses TRBV7-9 and TRBJ1-4; D possibly corresponds to TRBD1 (5 bases). CDR3 size: 17 residues. V lost 1 base to trimming and J lost 0 bases, with 12 bases between them. The V gene's germline CDR1 is SEHNR and CDR2 FQNEAQ (reference sequence).

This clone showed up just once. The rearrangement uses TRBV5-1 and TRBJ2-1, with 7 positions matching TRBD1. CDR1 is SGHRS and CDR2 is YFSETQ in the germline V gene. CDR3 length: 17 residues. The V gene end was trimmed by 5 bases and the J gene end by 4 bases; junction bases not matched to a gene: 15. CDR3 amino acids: CASSEYPRQGPYNEQFF. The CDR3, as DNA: TGCGCCAGCAGTGAGTACCCGAGACAGGGACCATACAATGAGCAGTTCTTC.

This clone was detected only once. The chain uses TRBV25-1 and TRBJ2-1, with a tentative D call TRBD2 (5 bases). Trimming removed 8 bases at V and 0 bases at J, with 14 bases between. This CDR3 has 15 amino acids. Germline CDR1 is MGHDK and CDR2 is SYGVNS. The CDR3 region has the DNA TGTGCCAGCTCTGTGGGTACTAGCTCCTACAATGAGCAGTTCTTC. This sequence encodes CASSVGTSSYNEQFF.

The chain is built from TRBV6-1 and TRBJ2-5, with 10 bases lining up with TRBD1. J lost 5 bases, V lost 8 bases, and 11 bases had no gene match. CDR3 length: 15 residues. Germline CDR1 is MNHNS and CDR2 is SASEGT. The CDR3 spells CASGRGQGKAETQYF. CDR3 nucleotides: TGTGCCAGCGGCCGGGGACAGGGGAAGGCGGAGACCCAGTACTTC.

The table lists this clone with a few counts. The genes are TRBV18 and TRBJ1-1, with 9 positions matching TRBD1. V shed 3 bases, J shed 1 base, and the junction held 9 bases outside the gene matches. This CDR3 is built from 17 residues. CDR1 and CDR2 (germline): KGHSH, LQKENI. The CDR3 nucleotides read TGTGCCAGCTCACCTTTTACTCCGGGACAGGGGAACACTGAAGCTTTCTTT. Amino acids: CASSPFTPGQGNTEAFF.

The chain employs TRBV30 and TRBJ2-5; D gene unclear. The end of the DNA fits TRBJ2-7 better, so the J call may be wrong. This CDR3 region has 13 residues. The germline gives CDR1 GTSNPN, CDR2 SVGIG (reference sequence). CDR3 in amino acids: CAWSFPSTYEQYF. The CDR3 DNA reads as TGTGCCTGGAGTTTTCCTTCCACCTACGAGCAGTACTTC.